The 27 T cell receptor beta chains given below trace back to one sample, sequenced in a study of response to subunit inactivated influenza vaccine (dated by TCRdb to 2017 to 2018). The protocol used for the library was RT-PCR. The sequencing machine was an Illumina HiSeq 2500. TCRdb reran the public reads through fastp at Q25 and MiXCR, keeping productive beta chains. Each CDR3 protein appears once, grouped with its most common genes and DNA. This sample holds about 800,000 distinct CDR3 sequences; 21% were observed only once. 9.5% to 13% of the sample is taken by the ten largest. The sequences come from PBMCs from blood, collected less than 6 days after vaccination. The source of these receptors is a man aged 45 to 65 who received an inactivated influenza vaccine. Donor details come from another sample of the same person, matched by shared clones.

V usage is TRBV29-1 and J usage is TRBJ2-1; 9 nucleotides align to TRBD2. V lost 7 bases to trimming and J lost 5 bases; unmatched junction nucleotides: 18. The CDR3 covers 17 residues. In germline, CDR1 is SQVTM, CDR2 ANQGSEA. This CDR3 reads CSAQRGASPDFDNEQFF. The CDR3 nucleotides read TGCAGCGCCCAGCGGGGGGCCTCCCCGGATTTCGACAATGAGCAGTTCTTC.

V gene TRBV6-2 or TRBV6-3 combines with J gene TRBJ1-1, with a possible D match to TRBD1 (5 bases). The germline V gene encodes CDR1 MNHEY and CDR2 SVGEGT. This CDR3 comprises 15 residues. Trimming removed 5 bases at V and 4 bases at J, with 17 bases between. The CDR3 DNA sequence: TGTGCCAGCAGTAGACCTCAGGGATGGGGCACTGAAGCTTTCTTT. Its translation: CASSRPQGWGTEAFF.

This clonotype appeared a few times. CDR3 coding DNA: TGTGCCAGCAGCCAAGTCCCCCTCGCGGCTGAGCAGTTCTTC. Protein product: CASSQVPLAAEQFF. The chain employs TRBV3-1 and TRBJ2-1; D is unresolved. Trimming removed 1 base at V and 9 bases at J, with 13 bases between. CDR1 is LGHDT, CDR2 YNNKEL, per germline (reference sequence). The CDR3 has 14 residues.

This clonotype showed up just a few times. This chain's CDR3 is CASISGTSTDTQYF. Here the CDR3 DNA reads TGTGCCAGCATTTCAGGCACTAGCACAGATACGCAGTATTTT. This rearrangement joins TRBV28 to TRBJ2-3, with unresolved D. V lost 7 bases and J lost 0, with 11 bases in between. The CDR3 is made up of 14 amino acids. The germline CDR1 and CDR2 sequences are MDHEN and SYDVKM. The full variable domain, its missing parts supplied by reference TRBV28 and TRBJ2-3, is DVKVTQSSRYLVKRTGEKVFLECVQDMDHENMFWYRQDPGLGLRLIYFSYDVKMKEKGDIPEGYSVSREKKERFSLILESASTNQTSMYLCASISGTSTDTQYFGPGTRLTVL.

The chain employs TRBV10-2 and TRBJ1-6; perhaps TRBD1 as D (6 bases). Trimming shortened V by 6 bases and J by 5 bases, and 11 bases separated the two germline ends. This CDR3 region has 14 residues. CDR1 and CDR2 from the germline V gene are WSHSY and SAAADI. The CDR3 protein is CASSPNRDNSPLHF. The CDR3 DNA is TGCGCCAGCAGCCCGAACAGGGATAATTCACCCCTCCACTTT.

The sample holds a few counts of this clonotype. CDR3 DNA sequence: TGCAGCGTTAGAGTTAGCGGGGGGGCGTCAGATACGCAGTATTTT. This encodes CSVRVSGGASDTQYF. The chain combines TRBV29-1 with TRBJ2-3; 11 bases align to TRBD2. CDR3 length: 15 amino acids. V lost 5 bases to trimming and J lost 4 bases; unmatched junction nucleotides: 8. Per germline, CDR1 SQVTM and CDR2 ANQGSEA.

This clonotype was seen only a few times. This rearrangement joins TRBV18 to TRBJ1-1; D is unclear. The CDR3 is 15 residues long. The V end was cut by 3 bases, the J end by 2 bases, with 13 bases between. Germline CDR1 KGHSH, CDR2 LQKENI. CDR3 region: CASSPPGQANTEAFF. The CDR3 DNA is TGTGCCAGCTCACCCCCCGGGCAGGCCAACACTGAAGCTTTCTTT.

The rearrangement joins TRBV10-1 to TRBJ2-1, with TRBD2 matching 7 bases. J lost 7 bases, V lost 8 bases, and 8 bases had no gene match. In germline, CDR1 is WNHNN, CDR2 SYGVQD (reference sequence). The CDR3 loop spans 13 amino acids. DNA for the CDR3: TGCGCCAGCGGGGGGGTTCTTCCTAATGAGCAGTTCTTC. Protein: CASGGVLPNEQFF.

The chain uses TRBV5-1 and TRBJ1-2; 11 bases are shared with TRBD1. Germline V gene lookup returns CDR1 SGHRS and CDR2 YFSETQ. V shed 4 bases, J shed 4 bases, and the junction held 9 bases outside the gene matches. The CDR3 runs to 16 residues. CDR3 bases: TGCGCCAGCAGCCCCTACGGACAGGGGGCAGTCTATGGCTACACCTTC. Translation gives CASSPYGQGAVYGYTF.

This clonotype was counted many times. This chain joins TRBV6-2 or TRBV6-3 and TRBJ1-5; D unclear. Trimming shortened V by 3 bases and J by 0 bases, and 21 bases separated the two germline ends. There are 19 residues in the CDR3. Germline CDR1 MNHEY, CDR2 SVGEGT. The CDR3 bases are TGTGCCAGCAGTTATATAGGTCCGGCGGTCATCTATAGCAATCAGCCCCAGCATTTT. This gives the protein CASSYIGPAVIYSNQPQHF.

CDR3 nucleotide sequence: TGCAGTGCTAGAGCCAAGACAGGGACGACTAATGAAAAACTGTTTTTT. Amino acid sequence: CSARAKTGTTNEKLFF. This sequence joins TRBV20-1 and TRBJ1-4, with 7 bases matching TRBD1. CDR1 is DFQATT and CDR2 is SNEGSKA in the germline V gene (reference sequence). The CDR3 sequence is 16 residues long. After removal of 1 base from V and 2 bases from J, the junction contained 7 bases not matched to a gene.

This clonotype appeared once. The chain recombines TRBV19 with TRBJ2-7; 7 bases are a match to TRBD1. Germline CDR1 reads LNHDA; CDR2 reads SQIVND (reference sequence). The CDR3 contains 14 residues. Unmatched junction bases numbered 9, after V lost 5 bases and J lost 5 bases. This CDR3 is CASSEPGQLHEQYF. Here the CDR3 DNA reads TGTGCCAGTAGTGAACCGGGACAGCTCCACGAGCAGTACTTC.

This clonotype has more than one count but fewer than ten. The chain combines TRBV12-3 or TRBV12-4 with TRBJ1-5, with D perhaps TRBD1 (5 bases). The CDR3 length is 16 residues. V lost 5 bases to trimming and J lost 6 bases, with 20 bases between them. CDR3 in amino acids: CASSPGLSGNFQPQHF. The CDR3 nucleotides are TGTGCCAGCAGTCCCGGCCTATCAGGGAATTTTCAGCCCCAGCATTTT.

In this sample, this clonotype turned up many times. V gene TRBV29-1 combines with J gene TRBJ2-1; 7 bases align to TRBD1. The CDR3 spans 13 residues. Trimming removed 7 bases from V and 6 bases from J; junction bases left unmatched: 9. Germline values: CDR1 SQVTM, CDR2 ANQGSEA. The CDR3 coding sequence is TGCAGCGCCCGACAGGGCTTAGCCAATGAGCAGTTCTTC. This gives the protein CSARQGLANEQFF.

This clonotype was counted a few times. The chain links TRBV3-1 to TRBJ2-1, with 7 bases matching TRBD2. Unmatched junction bases numbered 6, after V lost 3 bases and J lost 1 base. The CDR3 is 16 residues long. Germline loops: CDR1 LGHDT, CDR2 YNNKEL (reference sequence). In DNA form, the CDR3 reads TGTGCCAGCAGCCACTGGCAGGGACTATCCTACAATGAGCAGTTCTTC. This translates into CASSHWQGLSYNEQFF.

This clonotype came up a few times. The chain has TRBV20-1 and TRBJ2-3; 11 bases line up with TRBD2. CDR3 size: 19 residues. Germline V gives CDR1 DFQATT, CDR2 SNEGSKA (reference sequence). J gave up 2 bases and V 1 base, and 14 bases lay outside the gene matches. CDR3 amino acids: CSARGQLAGESDYTDTQYF. CDR3 nucleotides: TGCAGTGCTAGAGGCCAACTAGCGGGGGAAAGCGACTACACAGATACGCAGTATTTT.

The rearrangement uses TRBV5-1 and TRBJ2-4; D might be TRBD2 (6 bases). There are 15 residues in the CDR3. The V end lost 4 bases, the J end lost 2 bases, and 13 bases lay between the germline ends. Germline V gives CDR1 SGHRS, CDR2 YFSETQ. In DNA form, the CDR3 reads TGCGCCAGCAGCAATGCGGGGTCGACCAAAAACATTCAGTACTTC. This codes for CASSNAGSTKNIQYF.

This clonotype occurred many times. CDR3 residues: CAISAGGGETQYF. DNA for the CDR3: TGTGCCATCAGTGCGGGGGGAGGGGAGACCCAGTACTTC. This chain links TRBV10-3 with TRBJ2-5; 7 bases line up with TRBD2. The V and J ends lost 4 bases and 5 bases, in that order; junction bases with no gene match: 4. The CDR3 is 13 residues long. Germline values: CDR1 ENHRY, CDR2 SYGVKD.

J is TRBJ2-5 and V is TRBV20-1, with 7 bases identical to TRBD2. Trimming cost V 6 bases and J 4 bases; bases outside gene matches: 8. CDR1 and CDR2 from the germline V gene are DFQATT and SNEGSKA (reference sequence). The CDR3 consists of 13 residues. DNA for the CDR3: TGCAGTGCGGCGCCGAGACTAGCAGAGACCCAGTACTTC. Its translation: CSAAPRLAETQYF.

The rearrangement joins TRBV7-9 to TRBJ2-1; tentatively, D is TRBD2 (6 bases). V gave up 5 bases and J gave up 9 bases, with 23 bases separating them. The CDR3 extends over 16 amino acids. Germline V gene data show CDR1 as SEHNR and CDR2 as FQNEAQ (reference sequence). CDR3 region: CASSDAFRDSRREQFF. CDR3 nucleotide sequence: TGTGCCAGCAGCGACGCCTTCCGGGACTCCAGACGTGAGCAGTTCTTC. Combining the CDR3 with reference TRBV7-9 and TRBJ2-1 gives the whole variable domain DTGVSQNPRHKITKRGQNVTFRCDPISEHNRLYWYRQTLGQGPEFLTYFQNEAQLEKSRLLSDRFSAERPKGSFSTLEIQRTEQGDSAMYLCASSDAFRDSRREQFFGPGTRLTVL.

This clonotype was recorded a few times. The chain recombines TRBV5-5 with TRBJ1-1, with D unresolved. Trimming took 4 bases from V and 9 from J, leaving 16 bases between them. The germline CDR1 and CDR2 sequences are SGHKS and YYEKEE (reference sequence). CDR3 size: 13 residues. The CDR3 sequence is CASSPTDFDKAFF. The DNA of the CDR3 is TGTGCCAGCAGCCCTACGGACTTCGATAAAGCTTTCTTT.

This clonotype was detected a few times. The rearrangement uses TRBV7-2 and TRBJ2-1; D uncertain. CDR3 size: 16 residues. The V gene lost 5 bases and the J gene lost 6 bases, with 20 bases spanning the gap. From germline, CDR1 is SGHTA and CDR2 FQGNSA. The CDR3 bases are TGTGCCAGCAGCCCAGGCCAGGAGCCCGGATTCAATGAGCAGTTCTTC. Its protein is CASSPGQEPGFNEQFF. The whole variable domain, remainder taken from reference TRBV7-2 and TRBJ2-1, is GAGVSQSPSNKVTEKGKDVELRCDPISGHTALYWYRQSLGQGLEFLIYFQGNSAPDKSGLPSDRFSAERTGGSVSTLTIQRTQQEDSAVYLCASSPGQEPGFNEQFFGPGTRLTVL.

The table lists this clonotype with a few counts. The chain combines TRBV5-5 with TRBJ2-3, with TRBD2 matching over 10 bases. V gave up 4 bases and J gave up 1 base; unmatched junction bases: 9. This CDR3 has 17 residues. CDR1 is SGHKS and CDR2 is YYEKEE in the germline V gene (reference sequence). The CDR3 region is CASSPRTSGSGTDTQYF. The CDR3 nucleotides are TGTGCCAGCAGCCCCAGGACTAGCGGCTCTGGCACAGATACGCAGTATTTT.

This clonotype appeared a few times. The chain has TRBV15 and TRBJ2-2; a possible D gene is TRBD2 (5 bases). Trimming removed 0 bases at V and 4 bases at J, with 12 bases between. Germline V gene sequence: CDR1 LNHNV, CDR2 YYDKDF (reference sequence). The CDR3 contains 16 residues. In DNA, the CDR3 is TGTGCCACCAGCAGAGATCGAACTAGTCTCACCGGGGAGCTGTTTTTT. Encoded protein: CATSRDRTSLTGELFF. Variable domain in full (rest from reference TRBV15 and TRBJ2-2): DAMVIQNPRYQVTQFGKPVTLSCSQTLNHNVMYWYQQKSSQAPKLLFHYYDKDFNNEADTPDNFQSRRPNTSFCFLDIRSPGLGDTAMYLCATSRDRTSLTGELFFGEGSRLTVL.

This clonotype has just a few counts. V gene TRBV28 combines with J gene TRBJ2-3; the D gene is possibly TRBD2 (5 bases). This CDR3 is 16 amino acids long. Between the trimmed V and J ends, which lost 1 base and 4 bases, there was a span of 15 bases. Germline V CDR1 and CDR2: MDHEN, SYDVKM. The CDR3 DNA follows: TGTGCCAGCAGTTTATCATCACTAGGGTTTTCAGATACGCAGTATTTT. It translates to CASSLSSLGFSDTQYF.

The V gene is TRBV5-1, the J gene TRBJ2-4; D gene ambiguous. The CDR3 extends over 13 amino acids. Germline CDR1 reads SGHRS; CDR2 reads YFSETQ. The V end lost 0 bases, the J end lost 5 bases, and 6 bases lay between the germline ends. The CDR3 nucleotides are TGCGCCAGCAGCTTGGCCACGGAAAACATTCAGTACTTC. It translates to CASSLATENIQYF.

Here the CDR3 reads CASSSADRVTYEQYF. DNA of the CDR3: TGCGCCAGCAGCTCTGCGGACAGGGTTACCTACGAGCAGTACTTC. The chain is built from TRBV5-1 and TRBJ2-7; 8 bases match TRBD1. The ends lost 3 bases at V and 2 bases at J; junction bases unmatched: 7. The CDR3 consists of 15 residues. The germline gives CDR1 SGHRS, CDR2 YFSETQ.